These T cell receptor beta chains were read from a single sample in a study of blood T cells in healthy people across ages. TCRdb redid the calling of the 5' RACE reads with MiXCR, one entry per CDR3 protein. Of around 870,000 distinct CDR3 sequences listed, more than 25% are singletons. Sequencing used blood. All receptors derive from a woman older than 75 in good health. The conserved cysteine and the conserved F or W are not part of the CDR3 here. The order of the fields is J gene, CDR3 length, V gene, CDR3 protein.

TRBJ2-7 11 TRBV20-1 SARDTTTYEQY
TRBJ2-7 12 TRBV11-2 ASSSGTGVHEQY
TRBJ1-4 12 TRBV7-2 ASSLGAGGEKLF
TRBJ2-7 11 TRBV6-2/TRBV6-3 ASSYGQSFEQY
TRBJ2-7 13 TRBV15 ATSRVPSGNYEQY
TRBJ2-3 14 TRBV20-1 SASYPRLGLTDTQY
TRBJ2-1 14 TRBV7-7 ASSSLGQFSCNEQF
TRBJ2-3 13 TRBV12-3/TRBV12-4 ASSFIPGRTDMEY
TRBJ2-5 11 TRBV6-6 ASSLTTQETQY
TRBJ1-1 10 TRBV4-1 ASSQAVGVYF
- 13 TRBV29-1 SVLRSGDESVEQY
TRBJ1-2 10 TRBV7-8 ASSQGQWGYT
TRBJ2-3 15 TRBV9 ASSARLAGGGEGTQY
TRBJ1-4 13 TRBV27 ASSSFGGRDEKLF
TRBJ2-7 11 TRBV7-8 ASSRRQGGTQY
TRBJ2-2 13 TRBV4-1 ASSAGQTNTGELF
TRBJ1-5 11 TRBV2 ASSEDPWQPQH
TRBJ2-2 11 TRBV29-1 SVCRETDGELF
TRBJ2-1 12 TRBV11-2 ASSPTGRAAEQF
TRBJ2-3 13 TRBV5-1 TSSIRGPPTDTQY
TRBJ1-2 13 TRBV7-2 ASSSVGQGIYGYT
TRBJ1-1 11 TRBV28 ASSLAGGAEAF
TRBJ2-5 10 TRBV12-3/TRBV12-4 ASSPPGTTQY
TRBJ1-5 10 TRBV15 ATSKHNQPQH
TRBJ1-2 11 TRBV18 ASSPFPGRGYT
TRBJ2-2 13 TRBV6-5 ASISGLTGAGELF
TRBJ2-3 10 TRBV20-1 SAGRYTDTQY
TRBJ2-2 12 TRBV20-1 SARSSGTTGELF
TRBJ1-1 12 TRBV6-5 ASRATALRTEAF
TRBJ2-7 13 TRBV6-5 ASSKTSGGTYEQY
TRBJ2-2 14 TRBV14 ASSQDPRSNTGELF
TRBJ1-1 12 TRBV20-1 SARALGQGPEAF
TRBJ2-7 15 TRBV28 ASSLGGGVRAVDEQY
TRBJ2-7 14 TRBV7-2 ASSLYLTGGSYEQY
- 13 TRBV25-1 ASSPRTSGVKTQY
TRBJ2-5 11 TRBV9 ASSVPTEDRQY
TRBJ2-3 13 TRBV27 ASSTLAGTADTQY
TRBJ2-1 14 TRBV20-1 SAREEAGLPYNEQF
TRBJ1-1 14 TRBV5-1 ASSLVLGQPHTEAF
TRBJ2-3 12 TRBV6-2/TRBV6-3 ASSYRDFPDTQY
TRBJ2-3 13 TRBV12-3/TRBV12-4 ASSSTSVGVDAQY
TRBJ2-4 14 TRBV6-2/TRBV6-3 ASSDGGTAAKNIQY
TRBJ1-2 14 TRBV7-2 ASSLEVGAAGLGYT
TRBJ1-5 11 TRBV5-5 ASSLGRDPPQH
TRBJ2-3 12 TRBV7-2 ASSSDRTTDTQY
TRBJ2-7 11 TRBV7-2 ASSLGAGLEQY
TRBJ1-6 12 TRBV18 ASSPTEQNSPLH
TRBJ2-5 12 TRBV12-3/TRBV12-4 ASRPSGSLETQY
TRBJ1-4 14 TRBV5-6 ASSLLGTATNEKLF